Presented here are 14 T cell receptor beta chains from one specimen sequenced in a study of shared clonotypes between healthy human individuals. The data were produced by immunoSEQ multiplex PCR, yet TCRdb's version contains in-frame clones alone and is incomplete. The table includes roughly 1,500,000 clones, approximately 98.5% detected once. The source material was naive CD4+ T cells sorted from blood. Subset: CD45RA+ positively selected. The receptors originated from a man aged 30 to 45 in good health.

The rearrangement joins TRBV28 to TRBJ2-7; D is perhaps TRBD1 (6 bases). This CDR3 comprises 14 residues. Trimming shortened V by 2 bases and J by 0 bases, and 8 bases separated the two germline ends. Per germline, CDR1 MDHEN and CDR2 SYDVKM. As DNA, the CDR3 is TGTGCCAGCAGTTTACCAGGGGACTCCTACGAGCAGTACTTC. The encoded protein is CASSLPGDSYEQYF.

In nucleotides, the CDR3 is TGTGCCAGCAAAGTTGTGGGGGCGCTCCACGAGCAGTACTTC. This gives the protein CASKVVGALHEQYF. The rearrangement links TRBV2 to TRBJ2-7; tentatively, D is TRBD1 (6 bases). V dropped 7 bases and J dropped 5 bases, with 18 bases sitting between them. The V gene's germline CDR1 is SNHLY and CDR2 FYNNEI. This CDR3 is built from 14 residues. The complete variable domain, with remaining parts taken from reference TRBV2 and TRBJ2-7, reads EPEVTQTPSHQVTQMGQEVILRCVPISNHLYFYWYRQILGQKVEFLVSFYNNEISEKSEIFDDQFSVERPDGSNFTLKIRSTKLEDSAMYFCASKVVGALHEQYFGPGTRLTVT.

The table lists this clone with a count of one. The chain carries TRBV5-7 and TRBJ2-2; the D gene is possibly TRBD2 (5 bases). TRBV5-7 is an ORF, and what it does is uncertain. V lost 0 bases to trimming and J lost 0 bases, with 18 bases between them. The CDR3 covers 19 residues. The CDR3 coding sequence is TGTGCCAGCAGCTTGGCCCGGGGTAGAGAACCCGCGAACACCGGGGAGCTGTTTTTT. Protein product: CASSLARGREPANTGELFF.

This clone was seen once. DNA of the CDR3: TGCGCCAGCAGCATAAGGGAGAACTACGAGCAGTACTTC. Translating gives CASSIRENYEQYF. The rearrangement links TRBV5-1 to TRBJ2-7; D is possibly TRBD2 (5 bases). The CDR3 covers 13 residues. Germline assignment: CDR1 SGHRS and CDR2 YFSETQ. V gave up 4 bases and J gave up 3 bases, with 11 bases separating them.

The chain employs TRBV20-1 and TRBJ2-7; perhaps TRBD2 as D (5 bases). The CDR3 is 11 residues long. V dropped 4 bases and J dropped 6 bases, with 10 bases sitting between them. Per germline, CDR1 DFQATT and CDR2 SNEGSKA (reference sequence). Written as DNA, the CDR3 is TGCAGTGCTACCCGGGCGGGCGAGCAGTACTTC. Translating it yields CSATRAGEQYF.

This chain links TRBV5-4 with TRBJ2-3; D unresolved. This CDR3 region has 19 residues. In germline, CDR1 is SGHNT, CDR2 YYREEE (reference sequence). V dropped 1 base and J dropped 2 bases, with 23 bases sitting between them. For the CDR3, the DNA is TGTGCCAGCAGCTTGCTCCTAAATTCCTTAAATCGCCTCACAGATACGCAGTATTTT. Amino acid sequence: CASSLLLNSLNRLTDTQYF. Using reference TRBV5-4 and TRBJ2-3 for the parts outside the CDR3, the full variable domain is ETGVTQSPTHLIKTRGQQVTLRCSSQSGHNTVSWYQQALGQGPQFIFQYYREEENGRGNFPPRFSGLQFPNYSSELNVNALELDDSALYLCASSLLLNSLNRLTDTQYFGPGTRLTVL.

This sequence joins TRBV7-9 and TRBJ1-1; D unresolved. V lost 3 bases to trimming and J lost 1 base, with 15 bases between them. This CDR3 contains 16 residues. The V gene's germline CDR1 is SEHNR and CDR2 FQNEAQ (reference sequence). The CDR3 coding sequence is TGTGCCAGCAGCTTCCGAACCCAGTTACAGAACACTGAAGCTTTCTTT. It codes for CASSFRTQLQNTEAFF.

The chain links TRBV11-2 to TRBJ2-7; D gene ambiguous. The V gene's germline CDR1 is SGHAT and CDR2 FQNNGV. Trimming stripped 3 bases from V and 2 bases from J, with 8 bases between. The CDR3 contains 13 residues. The CDR3 loop is CASSFVTPYEQYF. The CDR3 DNA is TGTGCCAGCAGCTTCGTTACCCCCTACGAGCAGTACTTC.

The J gene is TRBJ1-1, the V gene TRBV19; TRBD1 aligns across 8 bases. With 3 bases clipped from V and 11 bases from J, the junction kept 8 bases outside the gene matches. Germline-derived CDR1 and CDR2 are LNHDA and SQIVND (reference sequence). The CDR3 loop spans 13 amino acids. The CDR3 reads CASSIGTGARAFF. The CDR3, as DNA: TGTGCCAGTAGTATCGGGACAGGTGCGCGCGCTTTCTTT.

The V and J genes are TRBV19 and TRBJ2-3, with 8 nucleotides matching TRBD1. The CDR3 runs to 16 residues. Germline CDR1 and CDR2: LNHDA and SQIVND (reference sequence). The V and J ends lost 5 bases and 0 bases, in that order; junction bases with no gene match: 7. CDR3 in DNA: TGTGCCAGTAGTCCCGGGACAGGTGTTAGCACAGATACGCAGTATTTT. It codes for CASSPGTGVSTDTQYF.

The chain has TRBV4-1 and TRBJ2-7; the D gene is possibly TRBD2 (5 bases). Per the germline V gene, CDR1 is MGHRA and CDR2 is YSYEKL. V shed 0 bases and J shed 4 bases, with 13 bases lying between them. The CDR3 has 15 residues. This chain's CDR3 is CASSQDGAGGYEQYF. The DNA of the CDR3 is TGCGCCAGCAGCCAAGACGGCGCGGGTGGATACGAGCAGTACTTC.

The chain recombines TRBV25-1 with TRBJ1-1; D remains unclear. Trimming stripped 0 bases from V and 2 bases from J, with 10 bases between. The CDR3 extends over 15 amino acids. From germline, CDR1 is MGHDK and CDR2 SYGVNS. The CDR3 region has the DNA TGTGCCAGCAGTGAATATGGCAGAAGAAACACTGAAGCTTTCTTT. Translating gives CASSEYGRRNTEAFF.

This rearrangement joins TRBV7-9 to TRBJ2-2, with TRBD2 identical over 9 bases. Germline V gene lookup returns CDR1 SEHNR and CDR2 FQNEAQ (reference sequence). With 3 bases clipped from V and 4 bases from J, the junction kept 3 bases outside the gene matches. The CDR3 has 15 amino acids. CDR3 bases: TGTGCCAGCAGCTTTCCTAGCGGGACCACCGGGGAGCTGTTTTTT. The encoded protein is CASSFPSGTTGELFF. The whole variable domain, remainder taken from reference TRBV7-9 and TRBJ2-2, is DTGVSQNPRHKITKRGQNVTFRCDPISEHNRLYWYRQTLGQGPEFLTYFQNEAQLEKSRLLSDRFSAERPKGSFSTLEIQRTEQGDSAMYLCASSFPSGTTGELFFGEGSRLTVL.

The V and J genes are TRBV7-8 and TRBJ1-1; D uncertain. The germline V gene has CDR1 SGHVS and CDR2 FQNEAQ. The V end was cut by 1 base, the J end by 1 base, with 10 bases between. CDR3 length: 15 amino acids. The CDR3 loop reads CASSLVWSANTEAFF. As DNA, the CDR3 is TGTGCCAGCAGCTTAGTCTGGTCGGCGAACACTGAAGCTTTCTTT.